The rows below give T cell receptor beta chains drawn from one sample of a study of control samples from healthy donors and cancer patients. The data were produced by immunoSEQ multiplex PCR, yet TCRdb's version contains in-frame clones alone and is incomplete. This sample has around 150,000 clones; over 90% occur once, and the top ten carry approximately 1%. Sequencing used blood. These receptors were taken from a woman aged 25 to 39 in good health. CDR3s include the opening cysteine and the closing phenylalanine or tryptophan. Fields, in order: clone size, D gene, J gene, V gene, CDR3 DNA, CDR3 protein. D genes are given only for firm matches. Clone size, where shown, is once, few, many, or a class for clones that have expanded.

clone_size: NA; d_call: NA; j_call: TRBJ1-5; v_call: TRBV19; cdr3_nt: TGTGCCAGTAGTACCCAAGGACGGCCGCCCCAGCATTTT; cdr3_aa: CASSTQGRPPQHF
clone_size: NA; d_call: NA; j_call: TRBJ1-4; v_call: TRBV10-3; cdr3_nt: TGTGCCTCACAAAGCGGGGCTAATGAAAAACCGTTTTTT; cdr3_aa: CASQSGANEKPFF
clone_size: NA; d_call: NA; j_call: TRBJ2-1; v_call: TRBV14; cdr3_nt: TGTGCCAGCAGCCAAGGGGCTCCACCCATTGAGCAGTTCTTC; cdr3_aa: CASSQGAPPIEQFF
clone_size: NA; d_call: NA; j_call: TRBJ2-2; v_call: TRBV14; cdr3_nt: TGTGCCAGCAGCCAGGCAGTGGTCACCGGGGAGCTGTTTTTT; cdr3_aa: CASSQAVVTGELFF
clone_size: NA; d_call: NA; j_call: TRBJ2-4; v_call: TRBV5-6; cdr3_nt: TGTGCCAGCAGCTTCTTCCAAGGCGTAGCCAAAAACATTCAGTACTTC; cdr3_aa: CASSFFQGVAKNIQYF
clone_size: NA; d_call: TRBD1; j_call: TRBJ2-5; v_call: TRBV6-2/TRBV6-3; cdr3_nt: TGTGCCAGCAGTTCCCTTACGACAGGGGGGCAAGAGACCCAGTACTTC; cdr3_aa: CASSSLTTGGQETQYF
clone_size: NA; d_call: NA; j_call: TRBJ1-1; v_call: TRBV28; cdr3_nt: TGTGCCAGCAGTCCCAGTGGGGGATTTGGGCTAATGAACACTGAAGCTTTCTTT; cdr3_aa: CASSPSGGFGLMNTEAFF
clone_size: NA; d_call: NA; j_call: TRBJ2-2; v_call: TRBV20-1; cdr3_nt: TGCAGTGCTAGTGGGCGGCCCGGGGAGCTGTTTTTT; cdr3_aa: CSASGRPGELFF
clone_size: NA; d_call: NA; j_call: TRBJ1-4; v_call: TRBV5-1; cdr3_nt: TGCGCCAGCAGCTGGTTGCCCACAGGGGAAAAACTGTTTTTT; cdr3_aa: CASSWLPTGEKLFF
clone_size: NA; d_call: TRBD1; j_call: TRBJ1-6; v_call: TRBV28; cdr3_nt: TGTGCCAGCAGTACCCGGACAGGATTCAAGAATTCACCCCTCCACTTT; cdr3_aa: CASSTRTGFKNSPLHF
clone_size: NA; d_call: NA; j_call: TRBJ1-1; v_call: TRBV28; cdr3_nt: TGTGCCAGCATCTGGGGGGGGCGAAACACTGAAGCTTTCTTT; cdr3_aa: CASIWGGRNTEAFF
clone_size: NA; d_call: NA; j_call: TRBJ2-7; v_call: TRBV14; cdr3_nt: TGTGCCAGCAGCCAACCGGGGGGAGACAGGGTCGGTTCCTACGAGCAGTACTTC; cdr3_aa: CASSQPGGDRVGSYEQYF
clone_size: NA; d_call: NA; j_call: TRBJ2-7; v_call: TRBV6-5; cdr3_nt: TGTGCCAGCAGTTACAGTTCGGGAACCTACGAGCAGTACTTC; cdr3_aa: CASSYSSGTYEQYF
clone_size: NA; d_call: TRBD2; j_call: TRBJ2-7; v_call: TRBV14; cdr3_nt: TGTGCCAGCAGCCACACATGGGGCCGATCGACTAGCGGGTCCTACGAGCAGTACTTC; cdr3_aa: CASSHTWGRSTSGSYEQYF
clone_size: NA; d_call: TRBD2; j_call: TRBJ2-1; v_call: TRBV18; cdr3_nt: TGTGCCAGCTCACGAACTAGCGTAGCTGGCAATGAGCAGTTCTTC; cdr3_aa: CASSRTSVAGNEQFF
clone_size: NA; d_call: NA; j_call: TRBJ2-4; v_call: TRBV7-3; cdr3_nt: TGTGCCAGCAGCTTAACCACTCCGGGGACGGCAGCCAAAAACATTCAGTACTTC; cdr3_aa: CASSLTTPGTAAKNIQYF
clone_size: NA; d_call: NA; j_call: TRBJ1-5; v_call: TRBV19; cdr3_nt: TGTGCCAGTAGTATCGTGGGTCGGAATCCCCAGCATTTT; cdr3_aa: CASSIVGRNPQHF
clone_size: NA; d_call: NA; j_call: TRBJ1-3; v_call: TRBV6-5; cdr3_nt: TGTGCCAGCAGTTACGGGGAGTCTGGAAACACCATATATTTT; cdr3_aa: CASSYGESGNTIYF
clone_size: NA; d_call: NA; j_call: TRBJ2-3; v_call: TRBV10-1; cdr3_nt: TGCGCCAGCAGTGAGAGGGGGGTGGGGGATACGCAGTATTTT; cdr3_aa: CASSERGVGDTQYF
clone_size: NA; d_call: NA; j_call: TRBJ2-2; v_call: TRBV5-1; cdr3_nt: TGCGCCAGCAACCGGGGCTTAAACACCGGGGAGCTGTTTTTT; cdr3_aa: CASNRGLNTGELFF
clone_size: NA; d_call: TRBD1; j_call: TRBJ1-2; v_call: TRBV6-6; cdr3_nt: TGTGCCAGCAGTCCGGGACAGGGGGCGCGTTATGGCTACACCTTC; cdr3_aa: CASSPGQGARYGYTF
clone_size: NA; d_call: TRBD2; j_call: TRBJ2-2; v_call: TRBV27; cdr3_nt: TGTGCCAGCAGTTTACCCTCTTTAGCGGGAGTAACCGGGGAGCTGTTTTTT; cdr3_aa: CASSLPSLAGVTGELFF
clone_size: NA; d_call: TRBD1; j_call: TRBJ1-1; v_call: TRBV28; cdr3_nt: TGTGCCAGCAGCACCCCGACAGGGGCTAACCCATTTAGAACTGAAGCTTTCTTT; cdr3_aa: CASSTPTGANPFRTEAFF
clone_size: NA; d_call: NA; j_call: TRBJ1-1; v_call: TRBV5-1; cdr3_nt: TGCGCCAGCAGCTTTGGGGGAATGAACACTGAAGCTTTCTTT; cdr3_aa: CASSFGGMNTEAFF
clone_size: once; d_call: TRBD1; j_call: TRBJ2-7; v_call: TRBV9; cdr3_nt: TGTGCCAGCAGCCCAACGACAGGGGCTTACGAGCAGTACTTC; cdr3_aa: CASSPTTGAYEQYF
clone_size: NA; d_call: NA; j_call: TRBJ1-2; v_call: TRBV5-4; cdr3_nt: TGTGCCAGCAGCGGATCGACAGCCCGCAACTATGGCTACACCTTC; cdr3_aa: CASSGSTARNYGYTF
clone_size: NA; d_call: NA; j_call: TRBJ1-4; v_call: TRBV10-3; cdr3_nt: TGTGCCATCAGTGAGGGTGTCGGGGAAAAACTGTTTTTT; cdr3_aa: CAISEGVGEKLFF
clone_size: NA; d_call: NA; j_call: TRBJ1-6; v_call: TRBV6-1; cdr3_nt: TGTGCCAGCAGTGAAGCCGTTGGGGAACATCTAGCACCCCTCCACTTT; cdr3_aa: CASSEAVGEHLAPLHF
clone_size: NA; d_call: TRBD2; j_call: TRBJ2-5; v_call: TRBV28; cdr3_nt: TGTGCCAGCAGTTCCGTAGCGGGGGGGCAAGAGACCCAGTACTTC; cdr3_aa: CASSSVAGGQETQYF
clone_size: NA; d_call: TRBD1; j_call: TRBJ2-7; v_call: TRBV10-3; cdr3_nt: TGTGCCATCAGTGGGACAGGGAGCTCCTACGAGCAGTACTTC; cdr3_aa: CAISGTGSSYEQYF
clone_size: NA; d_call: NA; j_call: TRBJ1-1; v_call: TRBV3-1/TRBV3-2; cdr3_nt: TGTGCCAGCAGCCCTGGGAAAGTGAACACTGAAGCTTTCTTT; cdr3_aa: CASSPGKVNTEAFF
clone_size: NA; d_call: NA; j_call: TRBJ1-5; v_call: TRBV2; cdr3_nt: TGTGCCAGCAGTGCCGGGGCCAATCAGCCCCAGCATTTT; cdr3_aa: CASSAGANQPQHF
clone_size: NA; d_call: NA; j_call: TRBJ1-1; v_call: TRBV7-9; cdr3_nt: TGTGCCAGCAGCTTAGCGATGGACAACCCTGGTGGGGCTTTCTTT; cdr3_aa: CASSLAMDNPGGAFF
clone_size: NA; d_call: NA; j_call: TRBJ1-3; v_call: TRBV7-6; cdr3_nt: TGTGCCAGCAGCTCCAACAGGGCATCTGGAAACACCATATATTTT; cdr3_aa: CASSSNRASGNTIYF
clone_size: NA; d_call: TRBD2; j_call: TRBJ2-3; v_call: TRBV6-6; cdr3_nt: TGTGCCAGCAGTCCAGCGGGGGGGCCGACAGATACGCAGTATTTT; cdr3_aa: CASSPAGGPTDTQYF
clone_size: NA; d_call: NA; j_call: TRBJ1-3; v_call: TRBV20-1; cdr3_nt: TGCAGTGCTAGTTGGGGGTTCGGAAACACCATATATTTT; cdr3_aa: CSASWGFGNTIYF
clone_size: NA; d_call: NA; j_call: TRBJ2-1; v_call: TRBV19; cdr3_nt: TGTGCCAGTAGTATATCCCCAGGGTGGGCTGAGCAGTTCTTC; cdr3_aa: CASSISPGWAEQFF
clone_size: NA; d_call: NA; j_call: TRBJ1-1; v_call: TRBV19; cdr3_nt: TGTGCCAGTAGTATAGATGGGGGGACTGAAGCTTTCTTT; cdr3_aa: CASSIDGGTEAFF
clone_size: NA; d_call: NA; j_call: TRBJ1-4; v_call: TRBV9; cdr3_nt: TGTGCCAGCAGTCGGGGGACAACAACTAATGAAAAACTGTTTTTT; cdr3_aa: CASSRGTTTNEKLFF
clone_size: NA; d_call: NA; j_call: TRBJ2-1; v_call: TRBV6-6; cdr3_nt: TGTGCCAGCGGAGTGGGGGGACATGAGCAGTTCTTC; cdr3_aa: CASGVGGHEQFF
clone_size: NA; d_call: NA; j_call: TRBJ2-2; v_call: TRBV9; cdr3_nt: TGTGCCAGCAGCGTAAAATGGGGACCCAGCAGACCCCAGAACACCGGGGAGCTGTTTTTT; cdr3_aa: CASSVKWGPSRPQNTGELFF
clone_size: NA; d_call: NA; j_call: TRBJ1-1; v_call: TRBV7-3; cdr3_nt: TGTGCCAGCAGCTTAGGGGGCGTGAACACTGAAGCTTTCTTT; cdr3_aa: CASSLGGVNTEAFF
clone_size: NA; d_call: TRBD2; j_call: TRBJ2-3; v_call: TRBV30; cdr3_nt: TGTGCCTGGAGTGTGGGGACCCGGGCTAGCGGAAACACAGATACGCAGTATTTT; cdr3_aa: CAWSVGTRASGNTDTQYF
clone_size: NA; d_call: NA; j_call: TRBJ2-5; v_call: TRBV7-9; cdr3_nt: TGTGCCAGCAGCCGGGTCGGGGGAGTCGGGGAGACCCAGTACTTC; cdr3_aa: CASSRVGGVGETQYF
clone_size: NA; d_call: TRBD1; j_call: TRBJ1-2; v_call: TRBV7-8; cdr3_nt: TGTGCCAGCAGCTTAGCTCGGACAGGGAGCGGCTACACCTTC; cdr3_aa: CASSLARTGSGYTF
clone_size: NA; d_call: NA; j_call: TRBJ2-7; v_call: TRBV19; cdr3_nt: TGTGCCAGTAGTATACCGGGACACCCAACCTACGAGCAGTACTTC; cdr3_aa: CASSIPGHPTYEQYF
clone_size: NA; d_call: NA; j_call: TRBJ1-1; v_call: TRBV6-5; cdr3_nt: TGTGCCAGCAGTTATAGCCCCAGGGGCCTTGAAGCTTTCTTT; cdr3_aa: CASSYSPRGLEAFF
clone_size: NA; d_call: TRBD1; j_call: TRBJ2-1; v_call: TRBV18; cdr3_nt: TGTGCCAGCTCACCGGGACAGGGGTGGAATGAGCAGTTCTTC; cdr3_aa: CASSPGQGWNEQFF
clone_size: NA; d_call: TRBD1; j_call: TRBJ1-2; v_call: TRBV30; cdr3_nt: TGTGCCTGGACAACCGGGACAGGGAATGGCTACACCTTC; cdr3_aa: CAWTTGTGNGYTF
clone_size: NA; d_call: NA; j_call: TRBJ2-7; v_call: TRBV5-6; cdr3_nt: TGTGCCAGCAGCTTGGGGCAGATTGAGTTCTCCTACGAGCAGTACTTC; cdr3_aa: CASSLGQIEFSYEQYF
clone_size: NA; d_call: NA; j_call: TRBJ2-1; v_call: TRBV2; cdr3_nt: TGTGCCAGCAGTGGATCTGGGCAGCTAAACTACAATGAGCAGTTCTTC; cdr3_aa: CASSGSGQLNYNEQFF
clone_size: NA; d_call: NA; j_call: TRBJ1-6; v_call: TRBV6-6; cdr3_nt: TGTGCCAGCTCGAAGGGGAGCTCACCCCTCCACTTT; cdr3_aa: CASSKGSSPLHF
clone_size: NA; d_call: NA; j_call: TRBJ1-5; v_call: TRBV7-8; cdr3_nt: TGTGCCAGCAGCTCCGTCAGGATAAGCAATCAGCCCCAGCATTTT; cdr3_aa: CASSSVRISNQPQHF
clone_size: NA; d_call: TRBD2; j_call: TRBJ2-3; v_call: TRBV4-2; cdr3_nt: TGTGCCAGCAGCCAAGATGGGGGACTAAACACAGATACGCAGTATTTT; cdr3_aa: CASSQDGGLNTDTQYF
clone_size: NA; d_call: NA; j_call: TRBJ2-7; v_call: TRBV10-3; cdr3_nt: TGTGCCATCAGTGTAAAGGGACAAAGCTTCTACGAGCAGTACTTC; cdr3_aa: CAISVKGQSFYEQYF
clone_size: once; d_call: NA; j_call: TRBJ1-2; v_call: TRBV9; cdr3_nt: TGTGCCAGCAGCGTAGGGGAAAACTATGGCTACACCTTC; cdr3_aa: CASSVGENYGYTF
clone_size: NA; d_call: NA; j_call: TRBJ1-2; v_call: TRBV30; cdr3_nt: TGTGCCTGGGAATTGGGTGTTGAGGGAATGGGCTACACCTTC; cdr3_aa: CAWELGVEGMGYTF
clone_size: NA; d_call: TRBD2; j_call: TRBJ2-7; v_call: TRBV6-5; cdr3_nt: TGTGCCAGCAGTTCCGGACTAGCGGTTGCCTACGAGCAGTACTTC; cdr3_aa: CASSSGLAVAYEQYF
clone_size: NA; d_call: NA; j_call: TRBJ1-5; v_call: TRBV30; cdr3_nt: TGTGCCTGGAGTGTACGGGGTCCCGGGAGCAATCAGCCCCAGCATTTT; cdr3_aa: CAWSVRGPGSNQPQHF